The clone carrying this T cell receptor (beta chain) was picked up one time. Antigen: not known. As handled by the study authors: For the immunoSEQ data, sequences were junction-only without quality scores, so filtering differed. The table came from immunoSEQ multiplex PCR; TCRdb's copy has only in-frame clones and leaves some out. That table supplies the V and J calls and clone size; D and trimming were determined from the DNA. The sample carries around 2.5 million clones, 93% recorded once. Donors had no recently reported acute infections or vaccinations and were HIV-negative. Adult Caucasians living in Nashville, Tennessee made up all of the donors. The CDR3 totals 14 residues. From germline, CDR1 is SGHNT and CDR2 YENEEA. Trimming cost V 5 bases and J 3 bases, with 14 bases left between them. This specimen comes from a study of shared clonotypes between healthy human individuals. Regarding the study as a whole: Larger estimated richness was generally recorded for naive subsets relative to memory subsets.

This TCR came from a man younger than 30 in good health. Some clones in this sample may be carry-over from other donors' samples. The rearrangement links TRBV11-3 to TRBJ2-7, with a tentative D call TRBD2 (5 bases). Sequences were obtained from naive CD4+ T cells from PBMCs. Regarding subset: CD45RA+ positively selected. CDR3 in DNA: TGTGCCAGCAGCCTTGCCGGGAACAACTACGAGCAGTACTTC. It translates to CASSLAGNNYEQYF.